The 2 T cell receptor beta chains below were found in one sample sequenced in a study of regulatory T cells in long-lasting Graves disease. Time point given: persistent/refractory GD, antithyroid drugs over 5 years with positive TRAb. Following extraction of RNA from PBMCs, that RNA was used to make the TCR library. Researchers made TCR beta libraries by using iRepertoire HTBI primers and running Arm-PCR on CDR3 regions. TCRdb called the multiplex PCR reads again in MiXCR, with one record for every CDR3 protein. There are roughly 300,000 distinct CDR3 sequences in the sample; approximately 20% occur only once, and roughly three fifths lies in the top ten. Sequencing used peripheral blood mononuclear cells (PBMCs), obtained when the disease was refractory, from a patient treated with antithyroid drugs. Source of these receptors: a female donor with Graves disease.

Concerning this clonotype: The CDR3 end shows no conserved phenylalanine or tryptophan, and so a read error is likely. The genes are TRBV12-3 or TRBV12-4 and TRBJ1-5, with D hard to call. V lost 1 base and J 6 bases, leaving 4 bases between the germline ends. The CDR3 spans 12 residues. The DNA for the CDR3 is TGTGCCAGCAGTTTAGACGGTCAGCCCCAGCATTCT. Protein sequence: CASSLDGQPQHS.

This clonotype was picked up many times. The rearrangement links TRBV2 to TRBJ1-5, with D uncertain. Trimming removed 4 bases at V and 1 base at J, with 11 bases between. Germline loops: CDR1 SNHLY, CDR2 FYNNEI. CDR3 length: 15 residues. The CDR3 spells CASSAEGRSNQPQHF. The CDR3 DNA follows: TGTGCCAGCAGTGCGGAGGGTAGGAGCAATCAGCCCCAGCATTTT.